The 29 T cell receptor beta chains below all came from one sample that was sequenced in a study of cytotoxic CD8 clonotypes in ibrutinib-treated CLL. Using immunoSEQ multiplex PCR, the repertoire was profiled, and TCRdb retains in-frame clones only, with some absent. The sample has approximately 100,000 clones; about 50% are singletons. The sequenced sample was PBMCs, obtained after 24 months of ibrutinib treatment. The receptors derive from a human donor with chronic lymphocytic leukemia.

The rearrangement links TRBV27 to TRBJ1-1; no definite D call. V lost 6 bases, J lost 1 base, and 12 bases lay in between. This CDR3 is built from 14 residues. Germline V gene data show CDR1 as MNHEY and CDR2 as SMNVEV (reference sequence). CDR3: CASRTIQGNTEAFF. CDR3 sequence (DNA): TGTGCCAGCAGGACCATCCAAGGGAACACTGAAGCTTTCTTT.

The V call is TRBV9, the J call TRBJ1-2; no firm D call. CDR1 and CDR2 from the germline V gene are SGDLS and YYNGEE. The CDR3 is 15 amino acids. Trimming removed 0 bases at V and 8 bases at J, with 17 bases between. The CDR3: CASSVAPGNGEGYTF. CDR3 bases: TGTGCCAGCAGCGTAGCCCCCGGAAACGGGGAGGGCTACACCTTC.

The chain is built from TRBV9 and TRBJ2-5, with TRBD2 identical over 15 bases. V shed 4 bases, J shed 4 bases, and the junction held 8 bases outside the gene matches. This CDR3 has 17 residues. CDR1 and CDR2 from the germline V gene are SGDLS and YYNGEE. This CDR3 is CASSIGTSGGRGETQYF. The CDR3 DNA is TGTGCCAGCAGCATAGGGACTAGCGGGGGGAGGGGAGAGACCCAGTACTTC.

V is TRBV19 and J is TRBJ1-4; no clear D gene. Trimming left V 6 bases short and J 0 bases short, with 8 bases between. The CDR3 is made up of 14 amino acids. Germline lookup yields CDR1 LNHDA and CDR2 SQIVND (reference sequence). In nucleotides, the CDR3 is TGTGCCAGTAGGCGCGCCGCAACTAATGAAAAACTGTTTTTT. This translates into CASRRAATNEKLFF.

This sequence joins TRBV7-9 and TRBJ2-7; possible D gene TRBD1, 5 bases. Germline assignment: CDR1 SEHNR and CDR2 FQNEAQ (reference sequence). The CDR3 is 13 residues long. Trimming pared 5 bases from V and 2 bases from J, leaving 10 bases between. The CDR3 DNA is TGTGCCAGCAGCCAGGACAAAACCTACGAGCAGTACTTC. Translation: CASSQDKTYEQYF.

The chain recombines TRBV5-1 with TRBJ1-2, with D uncertain. The CDR3 spans 13 residues. Germline loops: CDR1 SGHRS, CDR2 YFSETQ. Trimming removed 3 bases from V and 4 bases from J, with 10 bases in between. The CDR3 region is CASSSASAYGYTF. The CDR3 DNA reads as TGCGCCAGCAGCTCGGCCTCTGCCTATGGCTACACCTTC.

This clone was picked up one time. The chain recombines TRBV5-6 with TRBJ2-7; 7 positions agree with TRBD2. This CDR3 has 12 residues. Germline CDR1 SGHDT, CDR2 YYEEEE. V gave up 2 bases and J gave up 6 bases; unmatched junction bases: 2. The CDR3, as DNA: TGTGCCAGCAGCTTTACTAGCGCCGAGCAGTACTTC. Translating gives CASSFTSAEQYF.

This clone was counted a few times. The rearrangement uses TRBV4-3 and TRBJ2-1; D gene ambiguous. Trimming stripped 0 bases from V and 4 bases from J, with 10 bases between. The CDR3 loop spans 15 amino acids. Germline V lookup: CDR1 LGHNA, CDR2 YSLEER. CDR3 nucleotides: TGCGCCAGCAGCCAAGACCACGGATCTTACAATGAGCAGTTCTTC. Translated, it gives CASSQDHGSYNEQFF.

This clone has more than one count but fewer than ten. A clone one base away is much larger, so this may be a read error. CDR3 sequence reads: CASSYSSYNSPLHF. The CDR3 nucleotides read TGTGCCAGCAGTTACAGCTCCTATAATTCACCCCTCCACTTT. This chain uses TRBV6-5 with TRBJ1-6; no reliable D call. Germline V gene sequence: CDR1 MNHEY, CDR2 SVGAGI. The CDR3 extends over 14 amino acids. V was shortened by 2 bases and J by 0 bases, with 2 bases between the two germline ends.

This clone was observed a few times. This chain links TRBV19 with TRBJ2-3; 9 bases align to TRBD1. The J segment lost 1 base and the V segment lost 6 bases, leaving 14 bases of the junction unmatched. Germline values: CDR1 LNHDA, CDR2 SQIVND (reference sequence). The CDR3 totals 18 residues. As DNA, the CDR3 is TGTGCCAGTAGGGGAAACCGGGACAGGGTATCCGGCACAGATACGCAGTATTTT. Its translation: CASRGNRDRVSGTDTQYF.

The chain recombines TRBV25-1 with TRBJ1-2, with no clear D. V was trimmed by 7 bases and J by 5 bases, leaving 17 bases between them. CDR3 length: 14 residues. Germline CDR1 and CDR2: MGHDK and SYGVNS. This CDR3 is CASIQGGQYYGYTF. The CDR3 region has the DNA TGTGCCAGCATCCAAGGTGGGCAGTATTATGGCTACACCTTC.

The chain has TRBV11-3 and TRBJ2-1, with D unclear. CDR1 is SGHNT and CDR2 is YENEEA in the germline V gene. V lost 3 bases and J lost 9, with 6 bases in between. The CDR3 has 11 residues. The CDR3 sequence is CASSFRFEQFF. Written as DNA, the CDR3 is TGTGCCAGCAGCTTTAGGTTTGAGCAGTTCTTC.

The table lists this clone with a count of one. The chain links TRBV30 to TRBJ1-1; no reliable D call. This CDR3 is 12 amino acids long. The V gene lost 3 bases and the J gene lost 6 bases, with 11 bases spanning the gap. Germline V lookup: CDR1 GTSNPN, CDR2 SVGIG (reference sequence). CDR3 nucleotides: TGTGCCTGGAGGGGTTTGGATTCTGAAGCTTTCTTT. It translates to CAWRGLDSEAFF.

The rearrangement joins TRBV27 to TRBJ1-2; no clear D gene. The CDR3 has 16 amino acids. V gave up 4 bases and J gave up 2 bases, with 17 bases separating them. The germline gives CDR1 MNHEY, CDR2 SMNVEV (reference sequence). CDR3 sequence reads: CASSSTSSRWNYGYTF. DNA of the CDR3: TGTGCCAGCAGTTCGACCTCTTCCAGGTGGAACTATGGCTACACCTTC.

The CDR3 nucleotides read TGTGCCAGCAGCAGCAGGTCCCCTAGCGGGGGAGGGACCGGGGAGCTGTTTTTT. Residues: CASSSRSPSGGGTGELFF. The J gene is TRBJ2-2, the V gene TRBV11-1, with TRBD2 matching over 10 bases. The length of the CDR3 is 18 residues. V lost 5 bases, J lost 5 bases, and 14 bases stayed unmatched. Germline V CDR1 and CDR2: SGHAT, FQDESV (reference sequence).

This clone was recorded many times. The chain links TRBV7-3 to TRBJ2-7, with D hard to call. The CDR3 runs 11 residues. The germline V gene has CDR1 SGHTA and CDR2 FQGTGA. The V end was cut by 8 bases, the J end by 7 bases, with 12 bases between. The DNA of the CDR3 is TGTGCCAGCGGAACGGGTCGTGAGCAGTACTTC. Translating it yields CASGTGREQYF.

This clone showed up just a few times. The chain employs TRBV5-6 and TRBJ2-7; the D gene is possibly TRBD1 (6 bases). Between the trimmed V and J ends, which lost 5 bases and 5 bases, there was a span of 20 bases. The germline V gene encodes CDR1 SGHDT and CDR2 YYEEEE. The CDR3 covers 15 residues. This CDR3 reads CASSPINQGRHEQYF. CDR3 bases: TGTGCCAGCAGTCCGATTAACCAGGGGCGCCACGAGCAGTACTTC.

The chain uses TRBV28 and TRBJ1-1, with 8 positions matching TRBD1. Germline CDR1 MDHEN, CDR2 SYDVKM. After removal of 4 bases from V and 1 base from J, the junction contained 2 bases not matched to a gene. The CDR3 contains 14 residues. CDR3 DNA: TGTGCCAGCAGTTCCGGGACAGGGAACACTGAAGCTTTCTTT. It specifies CASSSGTGNTEAFF. The whole variable domain, remainder taken from reference TRBV28 and TRBJ1-1, is DVKVTQSSRYLVKRTGEKVFLECVQDMDHENMFWYRQDPGLGLRLIYFSYDVKMKEKGDIPEGYSVSREKKERFSLILESASTNQTSMYLCASSSGTGNTEAFFGQGTRLTVV.

The sample holds one count of this clone. The chain has TRBV9 and TRBJ1-1, with TRBD1 as a possible D gene (6 bases). Germline V gene sequence: CDR1 SGDLS, CDR2 YYNGEE. Trimming pared 4 bases from V and 6 bases from J, leaving 16 bases between. This CDR3 spans 14 amino acids. The CDR3 DNA reads TGTGCCAGCAGCCACTCTGGGGGGGCGGCTGAAGCTTTCTTT. Protein product: CASSHSGGAAEAFF.

This chain joins TRBV29-1 and TRBJ1-1; unclear D gene. The V end was cut by 5 bases, the J end by 2 bases, with 12 bases between. The CDR3 length is 13 residues. CDR1 and CDR2 from the germline V gene are SQVTM and ANQGSEA. The CDR3 loop is CSVREVENTEAFF. The CDR3 DNA sequence: TGCAGCGTTAGGGAGGTCGAAAACACTGAAGCTTTCTTT.

J is TRBJ2-3 and V is TRBV7-3; 7 bases agree with TRBD2. Trimming took 5 bases from V and 0 from J; bases not matched to a gene: 8. The V gene's germline CDR1 is SGHTA and CDR2 FQGTGA. The CDR3 sequence is 16 residues long. This CDR3 is CASSPKRGTSTDTQYF. CDR3 DNA: TGTGCCAGCAGCCCCAAGCGGGGTACTAGCACAGATACGCAGTATTTT.

The gene calls are TRBV25-1 and TRBJ2-3, with D perhaps being TRBD1 or TRBD2 (5 bases each). The CDR3 has 16 amino acids. The V gene's germline CDR1 is MGHDK and CDR2 SYGVNS. V lost 4 bases, J lost 0 bases, and 14 bases lay in between. CDR3 DNA sequence: TGTGCCAGCAGTGGCTACCGGGACGGCAGCACAGATACGCAGTATTTT. Translated: CASSGYRDGSTDTQYF.

The chain is built from TRBV6-1 and TRBJ2-7; no definite D call. CDR3 size: 11 residues. Trimming pared 8 bases from V and 6 bases from J, leaving 11 bases between. Germline values: CDR1 MNHNS, CDR2 SASEGT. The CDR3 reads CASLSDLEQYF. The CDR3 DNA reads TGTGCCAGCCTTTCCGATCTCGAGCAGTACTTC.

The chain combines TRBV29-1 with TRBJ2-1; 8 nucleotides match TRBD2. The CDR3 extends over 14 amino acids. The germline V gene encodes CDR1 SQVTM and CDR2 ANQGSEA. Trimming at V came to 6 bases and at J to 5 bases, leaving 9 bases not matched to a gene. This CDR3 reads CSVGASGLDNEQFF. The CDR3 bases are TGCAGCGTAGGAGCTAGCGGGTTGGACAATGAGCAGTTCTTC.

V usage is TRBV4-1 and J usage is TRBJ1-5, with no clear D. Germline V gene sequence: CDR1 MGHRA, CDR2 YSYEKL. The CDR3 loop spans 14 amino acids. V lost 1 base, J lost 5 bases, and 9 bases lay in between. Here the CDR3 reads CASSQVLRDQPQHF. The CDR3 nucleotides are TGCGCCAGCAGCCAAGTTTTGCGGGATCAGCCCCAGCATTTT.

The chain combines TRBV10-1 with TRBJ2-7; no firm D call. The CDR3 contains 12 residues. Germline values: CDR1 WNHNN, CDR2 SYGVQD (reference sequence). Between the trimmed V and J ends, which lost 2 bases and 5 bases, there was a span of 7 bases. CDR3 residues: CASSERPDEQYF. The DNA for the CDR3 is TGCGCCAGCAGTGAGCGCCCAGACGAGCAGTACTTC.

This clone was observed a few times. The chain links TRBV7-2 to TRBJ2-3, with no clear D. Trimming removed 1 base from V and 6 bases from J, with 11 bases in between. CDR3 size: 14 residues. Looked up from germline, CDR1 is SGHTA and CDR2 is FQGNSA. DNA of the CDR3: TGTGCCAGCAGCTTAGACGGCTCCGGTGATACGCAGTATTTT. Amino acids: CASSLDGSGDTQYF.

The chain employs TRBV2 and TRBJ2-3; D possibly corresponds to TRBD2 (7 bases). Germline V gene data show CDR1 as SNHLY and CDR2 as FYNNEI. There are 16 residues in the CDR3. The V end was cut by 4 bases, the J end by 0 bases, with 14 bases between. The CDR3 nucleotides are TGTGCCAGCAGTGCCTGGGGGGGCCCTAGCACAGATACGCAGTATTTT. It translates to CASSAWGGPSTDTQYF. Together with reference TRBV2 and TRBJ2-3, the CDR3 gives the full variable domain: EPEVTQTPSHQVTQMGQEVILRCVPISNHLYFYWYRQILGQKVEFLVSFYNNEISEKSEIFDDQFSVERPDGSNFTLKIRSTKLEDSAMYFCASSAWGGPSTDTQYFGPGTRLTVL.

V usage is TRBV7-2 and J usage is TRBJ2-1, with TRBD1 as a possible D gene (6 bases). Germline V gene sequence: CDR1 SGHTA, CDR2 FQGNSA. The CDR3 runs 12 residues. V dropped 1 base and J dropped 12 bases, with 10 bases sitting between them. The CDR3 sequence is CASSLDGTRQFF. Here the CDR3 DNA reads TGTGCCAGCAGCTTAGACGGGACAAGGCAGTTCTTC.